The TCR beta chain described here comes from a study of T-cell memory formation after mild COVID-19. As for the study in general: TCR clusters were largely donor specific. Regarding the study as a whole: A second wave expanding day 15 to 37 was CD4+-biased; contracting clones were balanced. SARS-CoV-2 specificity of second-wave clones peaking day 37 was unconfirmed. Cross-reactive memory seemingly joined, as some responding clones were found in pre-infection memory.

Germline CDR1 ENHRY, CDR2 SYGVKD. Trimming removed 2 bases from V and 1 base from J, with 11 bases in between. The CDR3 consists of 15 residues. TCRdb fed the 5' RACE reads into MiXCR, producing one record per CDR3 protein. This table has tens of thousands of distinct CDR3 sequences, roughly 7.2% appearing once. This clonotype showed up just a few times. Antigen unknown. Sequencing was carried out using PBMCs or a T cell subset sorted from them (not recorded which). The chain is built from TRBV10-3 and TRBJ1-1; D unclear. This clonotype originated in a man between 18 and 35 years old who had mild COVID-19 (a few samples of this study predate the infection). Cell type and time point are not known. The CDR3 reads CAISEQIYKNTEAFF. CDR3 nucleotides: TGTGCCATCAGTGAGCAAATCTACAAGAACACTGAAGCTTTCTTT.